The 21 T cell receptor beta chains reported below all come from one sample, sequenced in a study of technical replicates of blood from a few donors. This table comes from immunoSEQ multiplex PCR, and its TCRdb copy is limited to in-frame clones, with some not included. The sample records about 94,000 clones, about 95% being singletons. Sequences were obtained from T cells isolated from PBMCs. These receptors originate from a human donor in good health.

V gene TRBV13 combines with J gene TRBJ1-2; tentative D call: TRBD1 (6 bases). V lost 5 bases, J lost 0 bases, and 10 bases lay in between. This CDR3 has 14 residues. Germline CDR1 and CDR2: PRHDT and FYEKMQ (reference sequence). The DNA for the CDR3 is TGTGCCAGCAGCCGGAGACAGGCTAACTATGGCTACACCTTC. The encoded protein is CASSRRQANYGYTF. Full variable domain (missing parts from reference TRBV13 and TRBJ1-2): AAGVIQSPRHLIKEKRETATLKCYPIPRHDTVYWYQQGPGQDPQFLISFYEKMQSDKGSIPDRFSAQQFSDYHSELNMSSLELGDSALYFCASSRRQANYGYTFGSGTRLTVV.

Turning to this clone: One end of the junction fails to match germline, which may point to a read error. The V and J genes are TRBV30 and TRBJ2-3; TRBD2 is a possible D gene (6 bases). Germline CDR1 GTSNPN, CDR2 SVGIG (reference sequence). The CDR3 runs 16 residues. In nucleotides, the CDR3 is TGTGCCTGGGAAGGTACCGGGACTCATAGCAGAGATACGCAGTATTTT. Protein sequence: CAWEGTGTHSRDTQYF.

In its sample, this clone was seen a few times. The V call is TRBV7-8, the J call TRBJ1-2; possible D gene TRBD1, 6 bases. With 0 bases removed from V and 2 bases from J, the gap between germline ends came to 7 bases. The CDR3 runs to 14 residues. Germline loops: CDR1 SGHVS, CDR2 FQNEAQ. The CDR3 nucleotides read TGTGCCAGCAGCTTAGCACAGGGCAACTATGGCTACACCTTC. It yields the protein CASSLAQGNYGYTF.

This clone was counted only a few times. This chain links TRBV21-1 with TRBJ2-1; TRBD2, the table's D call, was not compared with the DNA. TRBV21-1 is an annotated pseudogene. This CDR3 is built from 17 residues. The CDR3 sequence is CASSHEVIAEQDNEQFF. CDR3 DNA: TGTGCCAGCAGCCATGAAGTTATAGCGGAGCAAGACAATGAGCAGTTCTTC.

The chain carries TRBV2 and TRBJ2-2, with 7 bases identical to TRBD2. The V segment lost 4 bases and the J segment 6 bases; nucleotides outside the gene matches: 5. CDR3 length: 14 amino acids. Germline assignment: CDR1 SNHLY and CDR2 FYNNEI. CDR3 bases: TGTGCCAGCAGTGCTGGGCTAGCGGCCGGGGAGCTGTTTTTT. Translated, it gives CASSAGLAAGELFF. Full variable domain (missing parts from reference TRBV2 and TRBJ2-2): EPEVTQTPSHQVTQMGQEVILRCVPISNHLYFYWYRQILGQKVEFLVSFYNNEISEKSEIFDDQFSVERPDGSNFTLKIRSTKLEDSAMYFCASSAGLAAGELFFGEGSRLTVL.

The V gene is TRBV27, the J gene TRBJ2-1; D is perhaps TRBD2 (5 bases). Germline V CDR1 and CDR2: MNHEY, SMNVEV (reference sequence). The CDR3 is made up of 14 amino acids. V gave up 3 bases and J gave up 4 bases, with 10 bases separating them. CDR3 region: CASSFREPYNEQFF. CDR3 nucleotide sequence: TGTGCCAGCAGTTTCCGGGAACCATACAATGAGCAGTTCTTC.

The rearrangement links TRBV27 to TRBJ2-1, with TRBD1 as a possible D gene (5 bases). CDR3 size: 13 residues. Trimming took off 5 bases at V and 6 bases at J, with 11 bases between the two ends. Germline values: CDR1 MNHEY, CDR2 SMNVEV (reference sequence). CDR3 loop: CASSPGRGNEQFF. CDR3 DNA sequence: TGTGCCAGCAGTCCTGGAAGGGGCAATGAGCAGTTCTTC.

The rearrangement joins TRBV29-1 to TRBJ1-1, with a weak D call TRBD1 (6 bases). The CDR3 sequence is 14 residues long. V lost 3 bases to trimming and J lost 8 bases, with 19 bases between them. The germline V gene encodes CDR1 SQVTM and CDR2 ANQGSEA. CDR3 DNA: TGCAGCGTTGATGGGGGGGGGCTCGGTCGGGAAGCTTTCTTT. Amino acids: CSVDGGGLGREAFF.

This rearrangement joins TRBV6-6 to TRBJ2-5; 7 nucleotides agree with TRBD2. This CDR3 is built from 13 residues. The J segment lost 11 bases and the V segment lost 2 bases, leaving 8 bases of the junction unmatched. Germline V lookup: CDR1 MNHNY, CDR2 SVGAGI (reference sequence). CDR3 loop: CASSYQGGREQYF. CDR3 sequence (DNA): TGTGCCAGCAGTTACCAAGGAGGGAGGGAACAGTACTTC.

CDR3 region: CASSLEAGVLTYEQYF. The CDR3 DNA sequence: TGTGCCAGCAGTCTAGAGGCGGGAGTCCTAACCTACGAGCAGTACTTC. The chain links TRBV28 to TRBJ2-7; the match to TRBD2 covers 7 bases. CDR3 length: 16 amino acids. After removal of 5 bases from V and 2 bases from J, the junction contained 12 bases not matched to a gene. Germline values: CDR1 MDHEN, CDR2 SYDVKM.

V is TRBV15 and J is TRBJ2-3; 9 positions match TRBD1. With V trimmed by 9 bases and J by 3 bases, 10 bases remained unmatched. Germline CDR1 is LNHNV and CDR2 is YYDKDF (reference sequence). This CDR3 is built from 15 residues. The DNA for the CDR3 is TGTGCCACTACCCCGGGACAGGGAAGAACAGATACGCAGTATTTT. Protein product: CATTPGQGRTDTQYF.

For this clone: Other DNA sequences in this sample translate to the same CDR3. The rearrangement links TRBV6-5 to TRBJ1-1, with D uncertain. The CDR3 runs 13 residues. The germline V gene encodes CDR1 MNHEY and CDR2 SVGAGI. With 4 bases removed from V and 1 base from J, the gap between germline ends came to 7 bases. The CDR3 region is CASSLTGNTEAFF. In nucleotides, the CDR3 is TGTGCCAGCAGTTTAACGGGGAACACTGAAGCTTTCTTT.

This clone is a singleton in its sample. This chain joins TRBV15 and TRBJ2-3, with D possibly being TRBD2 (5 bases). This CDR3 is built from 17 residues. The germline gives CDR1 LNHNV, CDR2 YYDKDF (reference sequence). Deletions cut 0 bases from V and 2 bases from J, with 15 bases between. The CDR3 here is CATSRDLSAGFTDTQYF. The CDR3 DNA follows: TGTGCCACCAGCAGAGATTTAAGTGCGGGTTTCACAGATACGCAGTATTTT.

This chain joins TRBV5-1 and TRBJ2-4; D might be TRBD1 (6 bases). The V end lost 0 bases, the J end lost 4 bases, and 11 bases lay between the germline ends. The CDR3 is 15 residues long. Germline V CDR1 and CDR2: SGHRS, YFSETQ. Here the CDR3 DNA reads TGCGCCAGCAGCTTGGATGCAGGGGTGAAAAACATTCAGTACTTC. It encodes CASSLDAGVKNIQYF.

The chain employs TRBV28 and TRBJ2-3, with 12 bases lining up with TRBD2. Germline V lookup: CDR1 MDHEN, CDR2 SYDVKM. The CDR3 loop spans 15 amino acids. Germline trimming cut 6 bases from V and 5 bases from J; bases unmatched to any gene: 6. The CDR3 loop is CASSLLAGGQDTQYF. In nucleotides, the CDR3 is TGTGCCAGCAGCCTCCTAGCGGGAGGGCAAGATACGCAGTATTTT.

Written as DNA, the CDR3 is TGTGCCAGCAGCCTAGGGCTCCAAGAGACCCAGTACTTC. Protein sequence: CASSLGLQETQYF. The rearrangement joins TRBV11-2 to TRBJ2-5; D unclear. This CDR3 comprises 13 residues. The germline V gene has CDR1 SGHAT and CDR2 FQNNGV. Trimming pared 5 bases from V and 1 base from J, leaving 8 bases between.

Only one count was recorded for this clone. J is TRBJ2-7 and V is TRBV7-9, with D possibly being TRBD2 (5 bases). The germline gives CDR1 SEHNR, CDR2 FQNEAQ (reference sequence). CDR3 length equals 14 residues. The V gene lost 1 base and the J gene lost 1 base, with 8 bases spanning the gap. The CDR3 region is CASSLERESYEQYF. The CDR3 DNA is TGTGCCAGCAGCTTAGAACGGGAATCCTACGAGCAGTACTTC.

V and J are TRBV5-6 and TRBJ1-5; D is undetermined. The V and J ends lost 1 base and 2 bases respectively, with 10 bases between them. The CDR3 spans 15 residues. In germline, CDR1 is SGHDT, CDR2 YYEEEE. The CDR3 sequence is CASSLRWRGNQPQHF. The CDR3 nucleotides are TGTGCCAGCAGCTTGAGGTGGCGGGGCAATCAGCCCCAGCATTTT.

This chain joins TRBV19 and TRBJ2-3; tentatively, D is TRBD2 (6 bases). The CDR3 has 14 amino acids. The V gene lost 6 bases and the J gene lost 0 bases, with 10 bases spanning the gap. Germline lookup yields CDR1 LNHDA and CDR2 SQIVND (reference sequence). The CDR3 coding sequence is TGTGCCAGTAGACGGGAGTCCAGCACAGATACGCAGTATTTT. It translates to CASRRESSTDTQYF.

The V gene is TRBV27, the J gene TRBJ1-1; possibly TRBD1 for D (5 bases). This CDR3 spans 13 amino acids. The V gene lost 5 bases and the J gene lost 3 bases, with 10 bases spanning the gap. Germline CDR1 MNHEY, CDR2 SMNVEV (reference sequence). The CDR3 bases are TGTGCCAGCAGTCTTTGGGGGGACACTGAAGCTTTCTTT. Amino acid sequence: CASSLWGDTEAFF.

In its sample, this clone was seen once. The V call is TRBV7-8, the J call TRBJ2-1; D gene unclear. The CDR3 has 13 residues. The germline V gene has CDR1 SGHVS and CDR2 FQNEAQ. The V end was cut by 0 bases, the J end by 7 bases, with 7 bases between. The CDR3 sequence is CASSLASSNEQFF. The CDR3 DNA reads as TGTGCCAGCAGCTTAGCTAGCAGTAATGAGCAGTTCTTC.